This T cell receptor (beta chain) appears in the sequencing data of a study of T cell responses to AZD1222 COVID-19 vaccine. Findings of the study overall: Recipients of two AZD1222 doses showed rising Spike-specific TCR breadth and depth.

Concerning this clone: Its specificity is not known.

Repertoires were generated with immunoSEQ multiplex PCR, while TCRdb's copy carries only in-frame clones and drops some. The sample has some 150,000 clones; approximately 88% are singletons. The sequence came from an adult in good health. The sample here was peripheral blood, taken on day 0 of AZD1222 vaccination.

Here the CDR3 reads CSASLPPGVDFF. The CDR3 DNA follows: TGCAGTGCTAGTCTCCCCCCAGGTGTGGATTTCTTT. This chain connects TRBV20-1 to TRBJ1-1, with D unclear. CDR3 length: 12 residues. Germline V gene lookup returns CDR1 DFQATT and CDR2 SNEGSKA (reference sequence). Trimming pared 3 bases from V and 13 bases from J, leaving 18 bases between.